This passage covers 11 T cell receptor beta chains from one sample sequenced in a study of identical twins. TCRdb re-called the 5' RACE reads through MiXCR, storing one row per CDR3 protein. The sample has about 520,000 distinct CDR3 sequences, less than 25% seen once. The sample also formed part of further work on T cells expressing NK-cell markers.

Material for sequencing was CD4+ T cells sorted from blood. These receptors all stem from a woman in her late teens or twenties in good health.

This clonotype was seen a handful of times. Here the CDR3 DNA reads TGTGCCAGCAGCCAAGATCTAAGAAGCTACAATGAGCAGTTCTTC. This translates into CASSQDLRSYNEQFF. This chain joins TRBV3-1 and TRBJ2-1; no definite D call. This CDR3 has 15 amino acids. Germline V lookup: CDR1 LGHDT, CDR2 YNNKEL (reference sequence). With 0 bases removed from V and 3 bases from J, the gap between germline ends came to 9 bases.

The chain links TRBV12-1 to TRBJ2-3; the table's D call of TRBD2 was not tested on the DNA. TRBV12-1 is labeled a pseudogene. The CDR3 has 16 amino acids. CDR3 sequence (DNA): TGTGCCAGCAGCCTTGGAGAGACTAGCGGAACAGATACGCAGTATTTT. Its translation: CASSLGETSGTDTQYF.

The chain joins TRBV7-9 to TRBJ2-1; 10 bases agree with TRBD2. CDR1 and CDR2 from the germline V gene are SEHNR and FQNEAQ (reference sequence). Losses at the gene ends were 7 bases for V and 6 bases for J; bases not matched to a gene: 9. The CDR3 contains 15 residues. This CDR3 reads CASTDSGRHSNEQFF. The CDR3 nucleotides are TGTGCCAGCACCGATAGCGGGAGGCACTCCAATGAGCAGTTCTTC.

The V call is TRBV20-1, the J call TRBJ1-3; no firm D call. Germline CDR1 and CDR2: DFQATT and SNEGSKA (reference sequence). The CDR3 has 13 residues. V lost 3 bases, J lost 4 bases, and 10 bases lay in between. This CDR3 is CSARGSGGNTIYF. CDR3 DNA sequence: TGCAGTGCTAGGGGGTCTGGGGGAAACACCATATATTTT.

This clonotype was counted a few times. The chain is built from TRBV15 and TRBJ2-1; D uncertain. The CDR3 has 14 residues. V gave up 0 bases and J gave up 8 bases, with 11 bases separating them. Germline V gives CDR1 LNHNV, CDR2 YYDKDF (reference sequence). The CDR3 reads CATSRDIAQDEQFF. CDR3 nucleotides: TGTGCCACCAGCAGAGATATCGCGCAGGATGAGCAGTTCTTC.

This clonotype was seen more than once but under ten times. J is TRBJ2-4 and V is TRBV5-1; tentative D call: TRBD1 (5 bases). The CDR3 covers 17 residues. Trimming left V 6 bases short and J 3 bases short, with 22 bases between. CDR1 is SGHRS, CDR2 YFSETQ, per germline. The CDR3 coding sequence is TGCGCCAGCACCAGAACTCAAACGCAGGGCGGCAAAAACATTCAGTACTTC. Its translation: CASTRTQTQGGKNIQYF.

This clonotype is a singleton in its sample. One junction end does not reproduce the germline sequence, and a read error may be involved. The V call is TRBV11-2, the J call TRBJ2-1, with D possibly being TRBD2 (5 bases). The germline V gene has CDR1 SGHAT and CDR2 FQNNGV. The CDR3 has 11 amino acids. CDR3 sequence (DNA): TGTGCCAGCAGCGTCGTTCATGAGCGGCCCTTC. As protein: CASSVVHERPF.

This clonotype turned up a few times. The rearrangement uses TRBV20-1 and TRBJ1-4; 7 positions match TRBD1. CDR3 size: 15 residues. V lost 1 base and J lost 8; bases outside the gene matches: 10. Germline-derived CDR1 and CDR2 are DFQATT and SNEGSKA (reference sequence). CDR3 bases: TGCAGTGCTAGAGGTTGGCAGGGGGGAAGCGAAAAACTGTTTTTT. Translated: CSARGWQGGSEKLFF.

This chain uses TRBV20-1 with TRBJ2-7; D is perhaps TRBD1 (5 bases). V lost 4 bases to trimming and J lost 1 base, with 17 bases between them. The CDR3 loop spans 15 amino acids. The germline CDR1 and CDR2 sequences are DFQATT and SNEGSKA (reference sequence). CDR3 nucleotides: TGCAGTGCTACCTTCCCGGGTAGGGGTTCCTACGAGCAGTACTTC. Translating gives CSATFPGRGSYEQYF.

V is TRBV7-3 and J is TRBJ2-1; D is perhaps TRBD1 (7 bases). The CDR3 sequence is 16 residues long. The V gene lost 3 bases and the J gene lost 9 bases, with 21 bases spanning the gap. Germline-derived CDR1 and CDR2 are SGHTA and FQGTGA. Written as DNA, the CDR3 is TGTGCCAGCAGCTTGACTAGTTTTGGGTCAGGGGGTGAGCAGTTCTTC. Protein: CASSLTSFGSGGEQFF.

This clonotype occurred a few times. This chain joins TRBV7-2 and TRBJ1-5, with D perhaps matching TRBD1 (5 bases). V gave up 8 bases and J gave up 0 bases, with 11 bases separating them. The CDR3 covers 14 residues. The germline V gene has CDR1 SGHTA and CDR2 FQGNSA. CDR3 amino acids: CASETGYSNQPQHF. DNA of the CDR3: TGTGCCAGCGAAACAGGTTATAGCAATCAGCCCCAGCATTTT. The whole variable domain, filled in from reference TRBV7-2 and TRBJ1-5, reads GAGVSQSPSNKVTEKGKDVELRCDPISGHTALYWYRQSLGQGLEFLIYFQGNSAPDKSGLPSDRFSAERTGGSVSTLTIQRTQQEDSAVYLCASETGYSNQPQHFGDGTRLSIL.